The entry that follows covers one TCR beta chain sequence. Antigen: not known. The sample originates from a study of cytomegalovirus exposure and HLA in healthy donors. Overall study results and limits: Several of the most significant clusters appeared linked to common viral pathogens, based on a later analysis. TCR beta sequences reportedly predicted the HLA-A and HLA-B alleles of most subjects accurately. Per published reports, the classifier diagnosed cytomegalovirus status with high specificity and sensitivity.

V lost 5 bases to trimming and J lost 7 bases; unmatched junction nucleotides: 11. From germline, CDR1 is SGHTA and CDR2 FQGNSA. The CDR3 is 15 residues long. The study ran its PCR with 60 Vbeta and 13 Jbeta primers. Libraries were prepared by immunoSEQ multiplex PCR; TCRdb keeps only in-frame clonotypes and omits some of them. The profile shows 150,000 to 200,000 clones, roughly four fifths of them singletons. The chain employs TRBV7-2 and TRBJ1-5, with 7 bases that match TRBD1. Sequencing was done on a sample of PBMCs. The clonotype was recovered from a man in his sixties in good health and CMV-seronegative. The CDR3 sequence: CASSLSGTDRQPQHF. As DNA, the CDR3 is TGTGCCAGCAGCCTCTCCGGGACAGACAGACAGCCCCAGCATTTT.